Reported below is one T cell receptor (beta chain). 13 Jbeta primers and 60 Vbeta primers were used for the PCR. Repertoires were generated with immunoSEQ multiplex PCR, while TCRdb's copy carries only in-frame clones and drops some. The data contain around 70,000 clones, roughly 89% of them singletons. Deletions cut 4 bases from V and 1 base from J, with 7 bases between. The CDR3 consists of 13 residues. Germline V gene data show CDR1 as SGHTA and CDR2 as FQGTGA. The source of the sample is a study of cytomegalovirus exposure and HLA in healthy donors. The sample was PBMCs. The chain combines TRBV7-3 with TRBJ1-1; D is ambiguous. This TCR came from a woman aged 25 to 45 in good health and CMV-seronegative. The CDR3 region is CASSSGPNTEAFF. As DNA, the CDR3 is TGTGCCAGCAGCTCCGGTCCGAACACTGAAGCTTTCTTT. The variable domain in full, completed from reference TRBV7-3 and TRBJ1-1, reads GAGVSQTPSNKVTEKGKYVELRCDPISGHTALYWYRQSLGQGPEFLIYFQGTGAADDSGLPNDRFFAVRPEGSVSTLKIQRTERGDSAVYLCASSSGPNTEAFFGQGTRLTVV.